These 3 T cell receptor beta chains were sequenced from one sample in a study of glioma-infiltrating T cells. TCR alpha and beta CDR3 regions were amplified from RNA using iRepertoire nested multiplex PCR. TCRdb analysed the multiplex PCR reads with MiXCR anew, one entry per CDR3 protein. The data hold 100,000 to 150,000 distinct CDR3 sequences, with around 23% observed a single time. The sequenced sample was glioma tissue, nonneoplastic brain tissue, or PBMCs (not recorded which). These TCRs come from a human donor with low-grade glioma or glioblastoma, undergoing nonglioma brain surgery, or in good health (not recorded which).

The chain recombines TRBV19 with TRBJ2-2; D unresolved. The germline V and J ends were trimmed by 3 bases and 1 base, with 9 bases remaining between them. CDR3 size: 15 residues. Germline V gene sequence: CDR1 LNHDA, CDR2 SQIVND (reference sequence). CDR3 loop: CASSMSNRNTGELFF. The CDR3 DNA sequence: TGTGCCAGTAGTATGAGTAACAGGAACACCGGGGAGCTGTTTTTT.

Many counts were recorded for this clonotype. The chain is built from TRBV18 and TRBJ2-5; D is ambiguous. The CDR3 extends over 13 amino acids. Between the trimmed V and J ends, which lost 1 base and 1 base, there was a span of 4 bases. The germline V gene has CDR1 KGHSH and CDR2 LQKENI. The CDR3 DNA sequence: TGTGCCAGCTCACCACAAGGCCAAGAGACCCAGTACTTC. Its protein is CASSPQGQETQYF.

The chain combines TRBV12-5 with TRBJ2-1; D is possibly TRBD2 (6 bases). V was cut by 7 bases and J by 4 bases, with 20 bases left in between. The germline CDR1 and CDR2 sequences are LGHNT and FRNRAP. The CDR3 spans 16 residues. DNA for the CDR3: TGTGCTAGTGTTACTCCCCAGACTAGAGGATACAATGAGCAGTTCTTC. Translation: CASVTPQTRGYNEQFF.